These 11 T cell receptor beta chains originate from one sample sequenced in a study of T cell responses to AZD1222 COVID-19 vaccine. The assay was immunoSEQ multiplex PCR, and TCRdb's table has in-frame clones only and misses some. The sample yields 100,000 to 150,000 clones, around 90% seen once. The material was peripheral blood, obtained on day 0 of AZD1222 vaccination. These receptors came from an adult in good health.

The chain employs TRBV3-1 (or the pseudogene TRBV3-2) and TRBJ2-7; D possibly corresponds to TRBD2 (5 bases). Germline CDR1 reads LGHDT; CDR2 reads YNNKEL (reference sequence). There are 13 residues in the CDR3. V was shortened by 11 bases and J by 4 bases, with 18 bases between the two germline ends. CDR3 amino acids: CAPRKVRRYEQYF. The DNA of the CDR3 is TGTGCCCCCAGAAAGGTTAGGAGGTACGAGCAGTACTTC.

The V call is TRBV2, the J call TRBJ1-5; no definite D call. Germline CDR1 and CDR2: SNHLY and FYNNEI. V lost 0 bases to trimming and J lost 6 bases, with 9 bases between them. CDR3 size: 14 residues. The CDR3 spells CASSEARGSQPQHF. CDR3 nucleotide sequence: TGTGCCAGCAGTGAAGCGCGTGGGAGTCAGCCCCAGCATTTT.

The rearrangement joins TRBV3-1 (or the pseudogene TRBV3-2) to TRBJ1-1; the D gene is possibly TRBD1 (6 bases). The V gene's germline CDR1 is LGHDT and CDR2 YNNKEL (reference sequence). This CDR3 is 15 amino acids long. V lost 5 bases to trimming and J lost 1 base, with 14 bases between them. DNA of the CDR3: TGTGCCAGCAGCTCCGGAGGGGGGCCGAACACTGAAGCTTTCTTT. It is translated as CASSSGGGPNTEAFF.

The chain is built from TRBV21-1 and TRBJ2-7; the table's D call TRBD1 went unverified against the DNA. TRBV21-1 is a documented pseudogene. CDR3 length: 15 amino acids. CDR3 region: CASSKGHRRTYEQYF. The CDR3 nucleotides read TGTGCCAGCAGCAAAGGACACCGCCGTACCTACGAGCAGTACTTC.

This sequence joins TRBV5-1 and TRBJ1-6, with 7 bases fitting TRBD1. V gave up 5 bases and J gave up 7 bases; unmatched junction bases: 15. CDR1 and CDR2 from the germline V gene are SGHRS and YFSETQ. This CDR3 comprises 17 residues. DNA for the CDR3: TGCGCCAGCAGTCCCCTCCCCCGGGACAGCCTAAATTCACCCCTCCACTTT. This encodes CASSPLPRDSLNSPLHF.

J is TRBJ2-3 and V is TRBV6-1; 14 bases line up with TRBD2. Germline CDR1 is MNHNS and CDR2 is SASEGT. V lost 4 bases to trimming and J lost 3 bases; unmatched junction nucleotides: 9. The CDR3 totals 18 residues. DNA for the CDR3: TGTGCCAGCAGTGTTAGCCCGACTAGCGGGGGGGCAACAGATACGCAGTATTTT. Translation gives CASSVSPTSGGATDTQYF.

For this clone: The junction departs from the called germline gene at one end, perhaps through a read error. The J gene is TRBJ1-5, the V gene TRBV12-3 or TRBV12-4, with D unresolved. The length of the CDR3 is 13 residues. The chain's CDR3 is CASSLGDAAGLNF. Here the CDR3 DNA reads TGTGCCAGCAGTTTAGGAGACGCCGCGGGCTTGAACTTT.

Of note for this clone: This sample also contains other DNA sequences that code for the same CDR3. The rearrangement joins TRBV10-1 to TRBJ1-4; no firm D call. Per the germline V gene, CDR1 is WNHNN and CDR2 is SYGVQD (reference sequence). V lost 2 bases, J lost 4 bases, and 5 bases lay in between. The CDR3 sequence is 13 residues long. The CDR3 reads CASSESRNEKLFF. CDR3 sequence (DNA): TGCGCCAGCAGTGAGAGCCGTAATGAAAAACTGTTTTTT.

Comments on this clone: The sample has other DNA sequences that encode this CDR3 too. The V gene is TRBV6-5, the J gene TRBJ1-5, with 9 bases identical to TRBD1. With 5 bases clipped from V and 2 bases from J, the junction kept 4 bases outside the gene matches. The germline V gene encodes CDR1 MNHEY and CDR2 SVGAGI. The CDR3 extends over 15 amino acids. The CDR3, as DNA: TGTGCCAGCAGTCCAAGGACAGGGGGCAATCAGCCCCAGCATTTT. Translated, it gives CASSPRTGGNQPQHF.

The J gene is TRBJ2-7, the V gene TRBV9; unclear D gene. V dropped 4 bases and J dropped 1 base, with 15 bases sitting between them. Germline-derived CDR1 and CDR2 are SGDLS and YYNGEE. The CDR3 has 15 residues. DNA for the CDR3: TGTGCCAGCAGCTCCTTGGCCGGGTCTTCCTACGAGCAGTACTTC. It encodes CASSSLAGSSYEQYF.

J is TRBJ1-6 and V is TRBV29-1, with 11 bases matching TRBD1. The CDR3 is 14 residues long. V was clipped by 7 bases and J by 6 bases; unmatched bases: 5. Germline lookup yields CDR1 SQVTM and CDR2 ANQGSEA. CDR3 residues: CSARTGGSNSPLHF. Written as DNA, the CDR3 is TGCAGCGCCCGGACAGGGGGCTCTAATTCACCCCTCCACTTT.